This entry concerns a single T cell receptor beta chain. Its target is unknown. The data were taken from a study of OX40 agonist ivuxolimab in advanced cancers. About the study: Partial responses were recorded for three patients, including one with hepatocellular carcinoma and two with cutaneous melanoma.

The study, taken as a whole, reports: Antigens targeted by the expanded peripheral T cells were not determined.

Repertoires were generated with immunoSEQ multiplex PCR, while TCRdb's copy carries only in-frame clones and drops some. Altogether some 45,000 clones are present, roughly 82% being singletons, with the ten largest covering roughly 2.6%. Germline CDR1 is MNHEY and CDR2 is SMNVEV (reference sequence). V lost 4 bases, J lost 7 bases, and 20 bases stayed unmatched. This CDR3 region has 18 residues. This chain links TRBV27 with TRBJ1-2; TRBD1 agrees at 8 bases. Sequencing used CD4+ or CD8+ T cells sorted from blood, obtained in a trial of the OX40 agonist ivuxolimab. This clonotype was sampled from an adult with an advanced solid tumor such as melanoma, head and neck, liver or kidney cancer. In DNA form, the CDR3 reads TGTGCCAGCAGTTCTATCGCCGATCTACAGGGGGGCCGTCGTGGCTACACCTTC. It specifies CASSSIADLQGGRRGYTF.